A single sample gave rise to the 21 T cell receptor beta chains below, sequenced in a study of OX40 agonist ivuxolimab in advanced cancers. Produced via immunoSEQ multiplex PCR; TCRdb's table is partial and in-frame only. The sample holds approximately 74,000 clones, about 93% seen once. The input for sequencing was CD4+ or CD8+ T cells sorted from blood, taken in a trial of the OX40 agonist ivuxolimab. The receptor set was obtained from an adult with an advanced solid tumor such as melanoma, head and neck, liver or kidney cancer.

The V gene is TRBV19, the J gene TRBJ1-1; D not resolved. There are 13 residues in the CDR3. Germline values: CDR1 LNHDA, CDR2 SQIVND (reference sequence). Trimming left V 4 bases short and J 0 bases short, with 6 bases between. CDR3 nucleotides: TGTGCCAGTAGTACTAAAATGAACACTGAAGCTTTCTTT. This gives the protein CASSTKMNTEAFF.

Concerning this clone: Relative to the germline gene, one junction end is altered; a read error may explain this. The chain recombines TRBV5-1 with TRBJ1-4; perhaps TRBD1 as D (6 bases). This CDR3 has 14 residues. From germline, CDR1 is SGHRS and CDR2 YFSETQ. As DNA, the CDR3 is TGCGCCAGCAGTTTGGGAGGGGGTAATGAAAAACTGTTTTTT. It encodes CASSLGGGNEKLFF.

The CDR3 bases are TGCGCCAGCAGCTTGAGGACAGGGGATTCACCCCTCCACTTT. It specifies CASSLRTGDSPLHF. V gene TRBV5-1 combines with J gene TRBJ1-6, with 9 bases identical to TRBD1. The CDR3 sequence is 14 residues long. The germline CDR1 and CDR2 sequences are SGHRS and YFSETQ. Unmatched junction bases numbered 1, after V lost 1 base and J lost 8 bases.

This clone was picked up a small number of times. J is TRBJ1-6 and V is TRBV9; D ambiguous. CDR3 length equals 14 residues. The V gene's germline CDR1 is SGDLS and CDR2 YYNGEE. Trimming stripped 4 bases from V and 6 bases from J, with 11 bases between. The CDR3 region is CASSPAGSNSPLHF. The DNA of the CDR3 is TGTGCCAGCAGCCCCGCGGGCAGTAATTCACCCCTCCACTTT.

Only a few counts were recorded for this clone. The chain is built from TRBV6-6 and TRBJ2-7, with no clear D. The length of the CDR3 is 13 residues. Per the germline V gene, CDR1 is MNHNY and CDR2 is SVGAGI (reference sequence). V was cut by 0 bases and J by 1 base, with 4 bases left in between. The DNA of the CDR3 is TGTGCCAGCAGTTACTCCCAGTCCTACGAGCAGTACTTC. The encoded protein is CASSYSQSYEQYF.

CDR3 sequence (DNA): TGTGCCACCCTTCTAGACAGGATGATCTACGAGCAGTACTTC. It codes for CATLLDRMIYEQYF. The V call is TRBV2, the J call TRBJ2-7; TRBD1 might be the D (6 bases). Trimming took 10 bases from V and 3 from J, leaving 19 bases between them. The CDR3 extends over 14 amino acids. Germline CDR1 is SNHLY and CDR2 is FYNNEI. Using reference TRBV2 and TRBJ2-7 for the parts outside the CDR3, the full variable domain is EPEVTQTPSHQVTQMGQEVILRCVPISNHLYFYWYRQILGQKVEFLVSFYNNEISEKSEIFDDQFSVERPDGSNFTLKIRSTKLEDSAMYFCATLLDRMIYEQYFGPGTRLTVT.

This sequence joins TRBV7-2 and TRBJ2-2; D is perhaps TRBD1 (5 bases). Trimming took off 2 bases at V and 4 bases at J, with 11 bases between the two ends. Germline V gene data show CDR1 as SGHTA and CDR2 as FQGNSA. The CDR3 has 15 amino acids. The CDR3 DNA reads TGTGCCAGCAGCTTAAGGGGATCAGGCACCGGGGAGCTGTTTTTT. It encodes CASSLRGSGTGELFF.

The chain has TRBV11-2 and TRBJ2-1; 15 bases map to TRBD2. The CDR3 covers 16 residues. With V trimmed by 5 bases and J by 8 bases, 7 bases remained unmatched. CDR1 and CDR2 from the germline V gene are SGHAT and FQNNGV. The CDR3 coding sequence is TGTGCCAGCAGCAGCCGGACTAGCGGGGGGGGTGATGAGCAGTTCTTC. It codes for CASSSRTSGGGDEQFF.

J is TRBJ1-6 and V is TRBV5-1, with D maybe TRBD1 (6 bases). This CDR3 is 15 amino acids long. Between the trimmed V and J ends, which lost 4 bases and 8 bases, there was a span of 16 bases. Germline V gene sequence: CDR1 SGHRS, CDR2 YFSETQ. CDR3 DNA: TGCGCCAGCAGCGCCTCTGAGGGGGTTCATTCACCCCTCCACTTT. Translation: CASSASEGVHSPLHF.

The chain uses TRBV9 and TRBJ1-2; 8 bases match TRBD1. The germline CDR1 and CDR2 sequences are SGDLS and YYNGEE. This CDR3 is 15 amino acids long. After removal of 3 bases from V and 7 bases from J, the junction contained 11 bases not matched to a gene. CDR3 DNA: TGTGCCAGCAGCGCCTCAAACCAGGGGGCGGGTGGCTACACCTTC. As protein: CASSASNQGAGGYTF.

This chain connects TRBV5-5 to TRBJ1-4; 7 bases map to TRBD1. This CDR3 is 16 amino acids long. The germline V gene encodes CDR1 SGHKS and CDR2 YYEKEE (reference sequence). V shed 1 base and J 3 bases; nucleotides not matched to a gene: 6. The CDR3 region is CASSLRPGQSNEKLFF. The CDR3 region has the DNA TGTGCCAGCAGCTTGCGTCCGGGACAGTCTAATGAAAAACTGTTTTTT.

This clone has just one count. The V gene is TRBV2, the J gene TRBJ2-3; D remains unclear. Trimming stripped 6 bases from V and 4 bases from J, with 11 bases between. CDR1 is SNHLY, CDR2 FYNNEI, per germline. The CDR3 spans 13 residues. The CDR3 is CASRQLPADTQYF. In nucleotides, the CDR3 is TGTGCCAGCAGGCAACTACCTGCAGATACGCAGTATTTT.

The chain recombines TRBV30 with TRBJ1-3; tentative D call: TRBD1 (6 bases). CDR1 is GTSNPN, CDR2 SVGIG, per germline (reference sequence). The CDR3 runs 15 residues. V was pared by 4 bases and J by 0 bases, with 13 bases between. CDR3 region: CAWNQRGFSGNTIYF. DNA of the CDR3: TGTGCCTGGAATCAAAGGGGGTTCTCTGGAAACACCATATATTTT.

This sequence joins TRBV25-1 and TRBJ2-1; 11 bases match TRBD2. The CDR3 totals 18 residues. Per the germline V gene, CDR1 is MGHDK and CDR2 is SYGVNS. Trimming at V came to 6 bases and at J to 1 base, leaving 11 bases not matched to a gene. CDR3 sequence (DNA): TGTGCCAGCAGCGAGACTAGCGGGACGTCGTTATCCTACAATGAGCAGTTCTTC. Its translation is CASSETSGTSLSYNEQFF.

This chain links TRBV5-1 with TRBJ1-1; D gene ambiguous. V gave up 4 bases and J gave up 0 bases, with 10 bases separating them. Germline V CDR1 and CDR2: SGHRS, YFSETQ. The CDR3 totals 14 residues. CDR3 DNA: TGCGCCAGCAGCACCGACCATATGAACACTGAAGCTTTCTTT. It yields the protein CASSTDHMNTEAFF. Full variable domain (remainder filled in from reference TRBV5-1 and TRBJ1-1): KAGVTQTPRYLIKTRGQQVTLSCSPISGHRSVSWYQQTPGQGLQFLFEYFSETQRNKGNFPGRFSGRQFSNSRSEMNVSTLELGDSALYLCASSTDHMNTEAFFGQGTRLTVV.

This clone was seen more than once but under ten times. The rearrangement joins TRBV2 to TRBJ2-7, with 7 bases lining up with TRBD1. Germline V lookup: CDR1 SNHLY, CDR2 FYNNEI. After removal of 8 bases from V and 2 bases from J, the junction contained 9 bases not matched to a gene. The length of the CDR3 is 14 residues. DNA for the CDR3: TGTGCCAGCCGTATACAGGGGAACACCTACGAGCAGTACTTC. Amino acids: CASRIQGNTYEQYF. Based on the CDR3 plus reference TRBV2 and TRBJ2-7, the full variable domain is EPEVTQTPSHQVTQMGQEVILRCVPISNHLYFYWYRQILGQKVEFLVSFYNNEISEKSEIFDDQFSVERPDGSNFTLKIRSTKLEDSAMYFCASRIQGNTYEQYFGPGTRLTVT.

The rearrangement uses TRBV28 and TRBJ2-1; D unresolved. This CDR3 is 13 amino acids long. Trimming left V 11 bases short and J 3 bases short, with 14 bases between. Germline assignment: CDR1 MDHEN and CDR2 SYDVKM. CDR3 coding DNA: TGTGCCGGGCAGAAGGGCGGCTACAATGAGCAGTTCTTC. It yields the protein CAGQKGGYNEQFF.

This clone has only one observation. DNA of the CDR3: TGTGCCAGCAGTTACTCTTGGGAGGGCCGCGAGCAGTACTTC. Protein: CASSYSWEGREQYF. The gene calls are TRBV6-5 and TRBJ2-7, with TRBD2 identical over 7 bases. The ends lost 0 bases at V and 6 bases at J; junction bases unmatched: 5. Looked up from germline, CDR1 is MNHEY and CDR2 is SVGAGI. The CDR3 length is 14 residues.

The J gene is TRBJ2-6, the V gene TRBV10-3; 9 bases line up with TRBD1. The J segment lost 0 bases and the V segment lost 10 bases, leaving 13 bases of the junction unmatched. Per germline, CDR1 ENHRY and CDR2 SYGVKD. This CDR3 has 18 amino acids. The CDR3 region has the DNA TGTGCCACCCCCAGGACAGGGGAGAGTGACTCTGGGGCCAACGTCCTGACTTTC. This translates into CATPRTGESDSGANVLTF.

V and J are TRBV19 and TRBJ2-7; no clear D gene. V was clipped by 6 bases and J by 3 bases, with 12 bases between them. The germline gives CDR1 LNHDA, CDR2 SQIVND (reference sequence). CDR3 length equals 13 residues. CDR3 coding DNA: TGTGCCAGTAGCTCACAGATCGGCTACGAGCAGTACTTC. Protein sequence: CASSSQIGYEQYF.

The V call is TRBV28, the J call TRBJ1-1, with D possibly TRBD1 on 6 matching bases. The V end was cut by 6 bases, the J end by 3 bases, with 17 bases between. Germline CDR1 and CDR2: MDHEN and SYDVKM. The CDR3 runs 15 residues. The DNA of the CDR3 is TGTGCCAGCAGCTCCGGGGGCTATGATGACACTGAAGCTTTCTTT. This translates into CASSSGGYDDTEAFF.